Shown below are 9 T cell receptor beta chains from a single sample sequenced in a study of cytomegalovirus exposure and HLA in healthy donors. 13 Jbeta primers and 60 Vbeta primers were used for the PCR. Clones were sequenced by immunoSEQ multiplex PCR, and TCRdb holds only the in-frame ones, with some missing. Of under 150,000 clones listed, over 60% are singletons. Sample: PBMCs. Receptors were obtained from a male donor in good health and CMV-seropositive.

In its sample, this clone was seen a few times. The J gene is TRBJ2-1, the V gene TRBV7-6; 12 bases map to TRBD1. This CDR3 region has 14 residues. V gave up 5 bases and J gave up 7 bases; unmatched junction bases: 3. Germline CDR1 reads SGHVS; CDR2 reads FNYEAQ. For the CDR3, the DNA is TGTGCCAGCAGCATGGGACAGGGGGCTAATGAGCAGTTCTTC. This encodes CASSMGQGANEQFF. Full variable domain (outside the CDR3, taken from reference TRBV7-6 and TRBJ2-1): GAGVSQSPRYKVTKRGQDVALRCDPISGHVSLYWYRQALGQGPEFLTYFNYEAQQDKSGLPNDRFSAERPEGSISTLTIQRTEQRDSAMYRCASSMGQGANEQFFGPGTRLTVL.

The chain couples TRBV7-8 to TRBJ2-5; 12 bases are shared with TRBD1. This CDR3 has 15 residues. The germline gives CDR1 SGHVS, CDR2 FQNEAQ. V lost 6 bases and J lost 4; bases outside the gene matches: 6. The CDR3 loop reads CASRIRDRGRETQYF. The CDR3 nucleotides are TGTGCCAGCAGGATCCGGGACAGGGGGCGAGAGACCCAGTACTTC.

In its sample, this clone was seen a few times. This chain joins TRBV7-3 and TRBJ2-7; TRBD1 might be the D (6 bases). Per germline, CDR1 SGHTA and CDR2 FQGTGA. This CDR3 has 15 residues. Trimming removed 2 bases from V and 4 bases from J, with 15 bases in between. The CDR3 DNA follows: TGTGCCAGCAGCTTAGGGTTTGGCAGGGGTTACGAGCAGTACTTC. This sequence encodes CASSLGFGRGYEQYF.

V gene TRBV10-1 combines with J gene TRBJ2-2, with D unclear. The CDR3 has 14 residues. Trimming stripped 0 bases from V and 1 base from J, with 3 bases between. Germline values: CDR1 WNHNN, CDR2 SYGVQD (reference sequence). In DNA, the CDR3 is TGCGCCAGCAGTGAGTCCAGGAACACCGGGGAGCTGTTTTTT. Protein sequence: CASSESRNTGELFF.

J is TRBJ2-5 and V is TRBV9; D may be TRBD2 (6 bases). Trimming left V 1 base short and J 7 bases short, with 17 bases between. Germline values: CDR1 SGDLS, CDR2 YYNGEE. The CDR3 has 15 residues. CDR3 in DNA: TGTGCCAGCAGCGTATTAGAGGGAGGTTTTGGGACCCAGTACTTC. As protein: CASSVLEGGFGTQYF.

The chain joins TRBV28 to TRBJ1-5; TRBD1 aligns across 8 bases. Germline V gene lookup returns CDR1 MDHEN and CDR2 SYDVKM. Trimming removed 4 bases from V and 0 bases from J; junction bases left unmatched: 11. The CDR3 consists of 18 residues. CDR3 nucleotides: TGTGCCAGCAGTTCTGGACAGGGCGTCCCCTATAGCAATCAGCCCCAGCATTTT. Encoded protein: CASSSGQGVPYSNQPQHF.

Here the CDR3 reads CASSQDGGVGANVLTF. The CDR3 DNA sequence: TGCGCCAGCAGCCAAGATGGAGGGGTCGGGGCCAACGTCCTGACTTTC. V gene TRBV4-3 combines with J gene TRBJ2-6; TRBD2 might be the D (6 bases). There are 16 residues in the CDR3. Trimming removed 0 bases at V and 4 bases at J, with 10 bases between. Germline lookup yields CDR1 LGHNA and CDR2 YSLEER.

The chain has TRBV20-1 and TRBJ2-7, with a tentative D call TRBD1 (5 bases). V was shortened by 3 bases and J by 6 bases, with 9 bases between the two germline ends. The germline gives CDR1 DFQATT, CDR2 SNEGSKA (reference sequence). The CDR3 has 11 amino acids. The CDR3 DNA reads as TGCAGTGCTAGGGGGCCAGGCGAGCAGTACTTC. Its protein is CSARGPGEQYF.

The chain is built from TRBV11-3 and TRBJ2-2; the D gene is possibly TRBD1 (6 bases). In germline, CDR1 is SGHNT, CDR2 YENEEA. The CDR3 is made up of 14 amino acids. Trimming shortened V by 0 bases and J by 6 bases, and 8 bases separated the two germline ends. CDR3 amino acids: CASSLDHRAGELFF. The CDR3 region has the DNA TGTGCCAGCAGCTTAGACCACAGGGCCGGGGAGCTGTTTTTT.